This entry lists 17 T cell receptor beta chains sequenced from one sample in a study of tumor-infiltrating lymphocytes in primary liver carcinoma. Reverse transcription of around 500 ng total RNA with a constant-region primer produced TCR beta cDNA. Nested multiplex PCR, run for three rounds with slightly modified ARM-PCR, yielded TCR beta libraries. The first two PCR rounds used TRBV1-TRBV30 forward primers with a C-beta reverse primer, 10 cycles each. TCRdb re-called the multiplex PCR reads with MiXCR, one entry per CDR3 protein. The table shows 85,000 to 100,000 distinct CDR3 sequences, with around 70% occurring only once. Joint extraction of RNA and DNA used roughly 17-32 mg of bulk tissue that was unsorted. What was sequenced was tumor-adjacent normal liver tissue. The receptors shown here come from a man aged 35 to 55 with primary liver carcinoma and hepatitis B virus infection.

The chain carries TRBV11-2 and TRBJ2-2, with D unresolved. V was clipped by 4 bases and J by 8 bases, with 14 bases between them. The CDR3 is made up of 14 amino acids. Germline V gene sequence: CDR1 SGHAT, CDR2 FQNNGV. The CDR3 loop is CASSSINYEGELFF. The CDR3 nucleotides are TGTGCCAGCAGCTCAATCAATTACGAGGGGGAGCTGTTTTTT.

V usage is TRBV11-1 and J usage is TRBJ2-7; 7 bases map to TRBD2. Germline CDR1 SGHAT, CDR2 FQDESV (reference sequence). The CDR3 sequence is 15 residues long. J gave up 8 bases and V 4 bases, and 14 bases lay outside the gene matches. The DNA for the CDR3 is TGTGCCAGCAGCTATCTAGCGGAAGGGCAGTACAAGCAGTACTTC. It encodes CASSYLAEGQYKQYF. The complete variable domain, with remaining parts taken from reference TRBV11-1 and TRBJ2-7, reads EAEVAQSPRYKITEKSQAVAFWCDPISGHATLYWYRQILGQGPELLVQFQDESVVDDSQLPKDRFSAERLKGVDSTLKIQPAELGDSAMYLCASSYLAEGQYKQYFGPGTRLTVT.

The chain links TRBV12-3 or TRBV12-4 to TRBJ2-7; 8 bases are shared with TRBD1. The CDR3 extends over 19 amino acids. Losses at the gene ends were 4 bases for V and 5 bases for J; bases not matched to a gene: 22. The CDR3 here is CASSSWKAGGLSGNNEQYF. CDR3 nucleotide sequence: TGTGCCAGCAGTTCGTGGAAGGCAGGGGGCCTGTCCGGGAACAACGAGCAGTACTTC.

This clonotype has a count of ten or more. This sequence joins TRBV30 and TRBJ1-5; no definite D call. V shed 0 bases and J shed 7 bases, with 10 bases lying between them. In germline, CDR1 is GTSNPN, CDR2 SVGIG (reference sequence). CDR3 length equals 13 residues. CDR3 bases: TGTGCCTGGAGTGTACAAAATGGACAGCCCCAGCATTTT. Its translation: CAWSVQNGQPQHF.

With respect to this clonotype: Lacking the conserved final phenylalanine or tryptophan, this CDR3 likely reflects a read error. The CDR3 bases are TGTGCCAGCAGTGAACCTTTCACCACCCCAAGAACAGAAGCTTTCTAT. Translating it yields CASSEPFTTPRTEAFY. V is TRBV6-1 and J is TRBJ1-1; unclear D gene. The CDR3 is 16 residues long. The germline CDR1 and CDR2 sequences are MNHNS and SASEGT. Trimming pared 2 bases from V and 8 bases from J, leaving 21 bases between.

J is TRBJ2-3 and V is TRBV18, with D perhaps matching TRBD1 or TRBD2 (6 bases each). This CDR3 region has 16 residues. CDR1 is KGHSH, CDR2 LQKENI, per germline. Trimming removed 3 bases from V and 5 bases from J, with 18 bases in between. CDR3 in DNA: TGTGCCAGCTCACCTCCCGGGACTCAGGGGATAGATACGCAGTATTTT. Its protein is CASSPPGTQGIDTQYF.

The table lists this clonotype with many counts. J is TRBJ2-3 and V is TRBV6-1; no reliable D call. Trimming took off 6 bases at V and 0 bases at J, with 7 bases between the two ends. CDR1 MNHNS and CDR2 SASEGT come from the germline V gene. The CDR3 totals 13 residues. DNA for the CDR3: TGTGCCAGCAGGACGTATAGCACAGATACGCAGTATTTT. Amino acids: CASRTYSTDTQYF.

With regard to this clonotype: Germline and junction disagree at one end, which may indicate a read error. The chain uses TRBV11-2 and TRBJ2-7, with a weak D call TRBD2 (8 bases). Germline V gene lookup returns CDR1 SGHAT and CDR2 FQNNGV. The CDR3 covers 16 residues. The CDR3 DNA is TGTGCCAGCAGCTCACAGGGGTCCGGGAGGGAGTACGGGCAGTACTTC. Translating gives CASSSQGSGREYGQYF.

Concerning this clonotype: The junction differs from germline at one of its ends, possibly a read error. J is TRBJ2-7 and V is TRBV11-2, with D unresolved. This CDR3 region has 13 residues. Germline V gene lookup returns CDR1 SGHAT and CDR2 FQNNGV. The CDR3 region is CASSSSLEHDQYF. Here the CDR3 DNA reads TGTGCCAGCAGCTCGAGTCTAGAGCACGATCAGTACTTC. Complete variable domain (other parts from reference TRBV11-2 and TRBJ2-7): EAGVAQSPRYKIIEKRQSVAFWCNPISGHATLYWYQQILGQGPKLLIQFQNNGVVDDSQLPKDRFSAERLKGVDSTLKIQPAKLEDSAVYLCASSSSLEHDQYFGPGTRLTVT.

Of note for this clonotype: The junction shows a germline mismatch at one end, possibly a read error. This chain uses TRBV11-2 with TRBJ2-7; D is unresolved. The CDR3 has 15 residues. Germline CDR1 and CDR2: SGHAT and FQNNGV. The CDR3 DNA is TGTGTCAGCAGCTCGAGCTGGGTCGGTCCCTACGAACAGTACTTC. Protein: CVSSSSWVGPYEQYF.

This clonotype was seen many times. The chain has TRBV12-3 or TRBV12-4 and TRBJ2-5; TRBD2 is a possible D gene (6 bases). This CDR3 spans 15 amino acids. V was cut by 6 bases and J by 5 bases, with 19 bases left in between. The CDR3 region is CASSVSGTSRETQYF. The CDR3 DNA follows: TGTGCCAGCAGCGTATCGGGAACTAGCCGTGAGACCCAGTACTTC.

This clonotype was seen a few times. The V gene is TRBV28, the J gene TRBJ2-1; either TRBD1 or TRBD2 may fit D (5 bases each). The CDR3 extends over 15 amino acids. Per the germline V gene, CDR1 is MDHEN and CDR2 is SYDVKM. Between the trimmed V and J ends, which lost 8 bases and 0 bases, there was a span of 14 bases. CDR3: CASQGRLSSYNEQFF. Written as DNA, the CDR3 is TGTGCCAGCCAGGGACGGTTGAGCTCCTACAATGAGCAGTTCTTC.

A remark on this clonotype: A read error is possible here, since a much larger clone lies one base away. The chain couples TRBV6-5 to TRBJ2-1; TRBD2 matches at 9 bases. The CDR3 runs 14 residues. From germline, CDR1 is MNHEY and CDR2 SVGAGI. CDR3 sequence: CASSYGGRAFEQLF. For the CDR3, the DNA is TGTGCCAGCAGTTACGGCGGGAGGGCATTTGAGCAGCTCTTC.

The V call is TRBV29-1, the J call TRBJ2-1; perhaps TRBD1 as D (6 bases). The CDR3 spans 14 residues. V lost 4 bases and J 6 bases, leaving 16 bases between the germline ends. Per germline, CDR1 SQVTM and CDR2 ANQGSEA. CDR3 nucleotide sequence: TGCAGCGTTGTTGGGGCAGGGGTGCCCAATGAGCAGTTCTTC. Encoded protein: CSVVGAGVPNEQFF.

The gene calls are TRBV6-6 and TRBJ2-6; tentative D call: TRBD2 (6 bases). Between the trimmed V and J ends, which lost 10 bases and 1 base, there was a span of 17 bases. Germline CDR1 MNHNY, CDR2 SVGAGI (reference sequence). The CDR3 sequence is 16 residues long. The DNA for the CDR3 is TGTGCCAACACCCCCGGAGGGTTTTCTGGGGCCAACGTCCTGACTTTC. Amino acid sequence: CANTPGGFSGANVLTF.

This sequence joins TRBV6-5 and TRBJ2-2, with a possible D match to TRBD1 (5 bases). The CDR3 contains 14 residues. Germline CDR1 MNHEY, CDR2 SVGAGI. The CDR3: CVTREGVHTGELFF. In nucleotides, the CDR3 is TGTGTCACCAGGGAAGGGGTCCACACCGGGGAGCTGTTTTTT.

This clonotype has just a few counts. This could be a read error, since a much larger clone is one nucleotide away. The V gene is TRBV6-1, the J gene TRBJ2-3; 7 nucleotides line up with TRBD2. There are 14 residues in the CDR3. The germline gives CDR1 MNHNS, CDR2 SASEGT. This CDR3 reads CANSEGLEVDTQYF. CDR3 DNA: TGTGCCAACAGTGAAGGACTAGAGGTAGATACGCAGTATTTT.